This record concerns one T cell receptor (beta chain) sequence. The record originates from a study of blood T cell repertoires in COVID-19. Whole-study context: From T cells, B-cell-depleted T cells, or PBMCs came the material, which was cDNA or gDNA.

Sequenced by immunoSEQ multiplex PCR; TCRdb stores in-frame clones only, minus some. The sample lists about 160,000 clones, roughly 74% seen once, with about 14% in the top ten. The TCR originated in a woman of 80 years or more with acute or convalescent COVID-19. Source material: peripheral blood.

The CDR3 is CASSSIAGAGELFF. CDR3 bases: TGCGCCAGCAGCTCCATTGCGGGGGCCGGGGAGCTGTTTTTT. V is TRBV5-1 and J is TRBJ2-2; 7 nucleotides align to TRBD2. CDR3 length: 14 residues. From germline, CDR1 is SGHRS and CDR2 YFSETQ. The ends lost 3 bases at V and 6 bases at J; junction bases unmatched: 5.